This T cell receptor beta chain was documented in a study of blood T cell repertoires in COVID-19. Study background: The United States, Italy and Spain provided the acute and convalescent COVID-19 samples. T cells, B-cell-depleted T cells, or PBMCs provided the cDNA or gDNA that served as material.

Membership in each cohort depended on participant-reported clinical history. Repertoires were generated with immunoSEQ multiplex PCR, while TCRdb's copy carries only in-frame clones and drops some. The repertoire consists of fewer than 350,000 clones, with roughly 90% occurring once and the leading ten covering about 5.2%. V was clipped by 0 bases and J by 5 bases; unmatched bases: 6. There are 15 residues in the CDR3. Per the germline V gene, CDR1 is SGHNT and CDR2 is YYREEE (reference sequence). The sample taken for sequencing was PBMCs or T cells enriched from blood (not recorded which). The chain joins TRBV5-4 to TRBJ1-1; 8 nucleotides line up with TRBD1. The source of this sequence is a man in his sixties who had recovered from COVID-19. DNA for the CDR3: TGTGCCAGCAGCTTGGGGGGACAGGTTTGGACTGAAGCTTTCTTT. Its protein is CASSLGGQVWTEAFF.